The 16 T cell receptor beta chains below were found in one sample sequenced in a study of T cell changes during pregnancy in multiple sclerosis. Clones were read by immunoSEQ multiplex PCR, and TCRdb kept only the in-frame ones, dropping some. The sample holds about 92,000 clones, more than 90% seen once. Sequencing was performed on peripheral blood, taken in the first trimester of pregnancy. Every receptor here comes from a female donor with multiple sclerosis, enrolled in a pregnancy study.

The chain links TRBV6-1 to TRBJ2-7; D call uncertain. With 5 bases removed from V and 2 bases from J, the gap between germline ends came to 4 bases. The CDR3 totals 11 residues. The germline V gene encodes CDR1 MNHNS and CDR2 SASEGT. CDR3 loop: CASSPAYEQYF. The CDR3 nucleotides are TGTGCCAGCAGTCCCGCCTACGAGCAGTACTTC.

The chain has TRBV2 and TRBJ2-3; 7 nucleotides match TRBD1. V shed 8 bases, J shed 3 bases, and the junction held 8 bases outside the gene matches. Per the germline V gene, CDR1 is SNHLY and CDR2 is FYNNEI. The CDR3 spans 14 residues. The CDR3 protein is CASPGTVLTDTQYF. CDR3 DNA sequence: TGTGCCAGCCCGGGGACAGTTCTGACAGATACGCAGTATTTT.

This clone was seen a handful of times. The chain links TRBV30 to TRBJ1-3, with unresolved D. Germline V gives CDR1 GTSNPN, CDR2 SVGIG (reference sequence). Trimming took 0 bases from V and 4 from J, leaving 4 bases between them. This CDR3 is 12 amino acids long. The CDR3 coding sequence is TGTGCCTGGAGTGTAGAGGGAAACACCATATATTTT. Translation gives CAWSVEGNTIYF.

V and J are TRBV4-2 and TRBJ1-1, with 10 positions matching TRBD1. Germline CDR1 and CDR2: LGHNA and YNFKEQ. The CDR3 contains 14 residues. Germline trimming cut 4 bases from V and 5 bases from J; bases unmatched to any gene: 4. Here the CDR3 DNA reads TGTGCCAGCAGCCGGGACAGGGGTGAAACTGAAGCTTTCTTT. Encoded protein: CASSRDRGETEAFF.

The genes are TRBV4-3 and TRBJ1-3, with 8 bases matching TRBD1. The ends lost 6 bases at V and 0 bases at J; junction bases unmatched: 4. The CDR3 totals 15 residues. The germline V gene encodes CDR1 LGHNA and CDR2 YSLEER. CDR3 amino acids: CASSSDRASGNTIYF. Written as DNA, the CDR3 is TGCGCCAGCAGTTCGGACAGGGCCTCTGGAAACACCATATATTTT.

This chain uses TRBV5-4 with TRBJ2-3; no definite D call. V was cut by 6 bases and J by 1 base, with 9 bases left in between. This CDR3 has 13 amino acids. Germline values: CDR1 SGHNT, CDR2 YYREEE (reference sequence). CDR3 DNA sequence: TGTGCCAGCACCCTGGCGGGCACAGATACGCAGTATTTT. This translates into CASTLAGTDTQYF.

The rearrangement joins TRBV6-1 to TRBJ2-3, with D perhaps TRBD2 (5 bases). The CDR3 loop spans 16 amino acids. Germline loops: CDR1 MNHNS, CDR2 SASEGT. Trimming stripped 6 bases from V and 0 bases from J, with 16 bases between. CDR3 residues: CASSEMNRGSTDTQYF. In DNA, the CDR3 is TGTGCCAGCAGCGAAATGAACCGGGGTAGCACAGATACGCAGTATTTT.

This clone has just one count. V gene TRBV4-1 combines with J gene TRBJ2-5; TRBD2 agrees at 10 bases. The CDR3 contains 14 residues. The germline V gene has CDR1 MGHRA and CDR2 YSYEKL. The trim removed 3 bases at V and 3 bases at J, leaving 1 base unmatched. The CDR3 bases are TGCGCCAGCAGCCATCTAGCGGGAGAAGAGACCCAGTACTTC. As protein: CASSHLAGEETQYF.

The chain recombines TRBV9 with TRBJ2-4; a possible D gene is TRBD1 (5 bases). V gave up 0 bases and J gave up 5 bases, with 12 bases separating them. This CDR3 is 15 amino acids long. Germline CDR1 SGDLS, CDR2 YYNGEE. CDR3 sequence: CASSVGALGENIQYF. CDR3 sequence (DNA): TGTGCCAGCAGCGTAGGAGCGCTAGGGGAAAACATTCAGTACTTC.

The chain is built from TRBV7-9 and TRBJ2-7; 13 bases agree with TRBD2. Germline assignment: CDR1 SEHNR and CDR2 FQNEAQ (reference sequence). This CDR3 is built from 15 residues. V was pared by 3 bases and J by 7 bases, with 6 bases of the junction left unmatched. CDR3 nucleotide sequence: TGTGCCAGCAGCTTGCGACTAGCGGGAGGAGAAGAGCAGTACTTC. Translation: CASSLRLAGGEEQYF.

This chain joins TRBV21-1 and TRBJ1-1; no check of the table's D call, TRBD1, against the DNA was made. TRBV21-1 is a known pseudogene. The CDR3 length is 17 residues. DNA for the CDR3: TGTGCCAGCATAGAGCCCGGGTTATGGACATGGAACACTGAAGCTTTCTTT. Its translation: CASIEPGLWTWNTEAFF.

The rearrangement links TRBV9 to TRBJ2-7; D perhaps matches TRBD1 (6 bases). The CDR3 is 14 amino acids. V lost 0 bases, J lost 2 bases, and 9 bases lay in between. Germline V gene data show CDR1 as SGDLS and CDR2 as YYNGEE. CDR3 coding DNA: TGTGCCAGCAGCGTAGTCCCAGGGGCCTACGAGCAGTACTTC. It specifies CASSVVPGAYEQYF.

The chain links TRBV14 to TRBJ2-5, with 11 positions matching TRBD2. The length of the CDR3 is 16 residues. V gave up 4 bases and J gave up 1 base; unmatched junction bases: 5. Germline loops: CDR1 SGHDN, CDR2 FVKESK. The CDR3 spells CASSLWTSGPQETQYF. The CDR3 DNA reads as TGTGCCAGCAGCCTGTGGACTAGCGGGCCCCAAGAGACCCAGTACTTC.

The CDR3 nucleotides read TGTGCCAGTAGTATAGGAGGACTAGCGGGAGTCCACGAGCAGTACTTC. It specifies CASSIGGLAGVHEQYF. This sequence joins TRBV19 and TRBJ2-7, with 13 bases fitting TRBD2. The CDR3 length is 16 residues. Looked up from germline, CDR1 is LNHDA and CDR2 is SQIVND (reference sequence). The trim removed 1 base at V and 5 bases at J, leaving 5 bases unmatched.

This chain joins TRBV5-1 and TRBJ2-1; TRBD2 is a possible D gene (5 bases). Trimming pared 0 bases from V and 3 bases from J, leaving 7 bases between. CDR1 and CDR2 (germline): SGHRS, YFSETQ. This CDR3 has 14 amino acids. The CDR3 loop reads CASSLGGLYNEQFF. The CDR3 DNA reads as TGCGCCAGCAGCTTGGGAGGGCTCTACAATGAGCAGTTCTTC.

The CDR3 region is CSGLGLAGSNEQFF. CDR3 nucleotide sequence: TGCAGCGGATTGGGACTAGCAGGCAGCAATGAGCAGTTCTTC. This chain links TRBV29-1 with TRBJ2-1, with 9 nucleotides matching TRBD2. V lost 7 bases and J lost 6; bases outside the gene matches: 10. The CDR3 is 14 amino acids. Germline CDR1 is SQVTM and CDR2 is ANQGSEA.